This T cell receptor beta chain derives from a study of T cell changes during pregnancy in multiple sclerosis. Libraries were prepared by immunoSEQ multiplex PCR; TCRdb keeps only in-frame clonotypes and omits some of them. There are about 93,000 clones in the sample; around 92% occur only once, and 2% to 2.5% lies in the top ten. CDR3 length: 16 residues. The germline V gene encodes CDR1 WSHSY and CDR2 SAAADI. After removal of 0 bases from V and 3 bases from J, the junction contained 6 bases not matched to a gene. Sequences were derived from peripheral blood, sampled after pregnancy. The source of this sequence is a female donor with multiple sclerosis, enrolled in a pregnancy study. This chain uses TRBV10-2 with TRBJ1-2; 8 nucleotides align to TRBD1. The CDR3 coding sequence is TGCGCCAGCAGTGAGTCACGTCCAGGGGGCGACTATGGCTACACCTTC. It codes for CASSESRPGGDYGYTF.